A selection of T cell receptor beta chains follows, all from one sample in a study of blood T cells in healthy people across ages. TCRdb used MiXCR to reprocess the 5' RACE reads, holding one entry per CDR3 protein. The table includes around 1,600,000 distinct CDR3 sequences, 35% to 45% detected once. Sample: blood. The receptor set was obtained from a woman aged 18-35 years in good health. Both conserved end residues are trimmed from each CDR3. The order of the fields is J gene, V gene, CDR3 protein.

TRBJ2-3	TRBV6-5	ASRSQRVPPTDTQY
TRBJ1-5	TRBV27	ASSLSARDSNQPQH
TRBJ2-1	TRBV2	ASSTPGTGAYNEQF
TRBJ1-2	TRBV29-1	SVEGENYGYT
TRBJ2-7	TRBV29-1	SAAGTGAYEQY
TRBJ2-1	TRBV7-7	ASSLYGANEQF
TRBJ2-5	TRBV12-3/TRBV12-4	ASSLAGEPRETQY
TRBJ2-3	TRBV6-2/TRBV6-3	ASSTGGGSTDTQY
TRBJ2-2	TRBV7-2	ASSSQRGAHGELF
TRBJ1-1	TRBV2	ASRNWGADTEAF
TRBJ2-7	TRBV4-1	ASSQVLGYYEQY